One and the same sample provided the 5 T cell receptor beta chains below, sequenced in a study of T cell responses to AZD1222 COVID-19 vaccine. Libraries were prepared by immunoSEQ multiplex PCR; TCRdb keeps only in-frame clonotypes and omits some of them. Among 110,000 to 150,000 clones listed, over 85% were seen once. This material consisted of peripheral blood, taken on day 0 of MenACWY control vaccination. Source of these receptors: an adult in good health.

The V and J genes are TRBV11-2 and TRBJ1-5; D possibly corresponds to TRBD1 (5 bases). CDR3 length: 14 residues. From germline, CDR1 is SGHAT and CDR2 FQNNGV. Trimming pared 5 bases from V and 3 bases from J, leaving 11 bases between. In nucleotides, the CDR3 is TGTGCCAGCAGCATGGGACCGTTCAATCAGCCCCAGCATTTT. It codes for CASSMGPFNQPQHF.

This clone was recorded once. V is TRBV24-1 and J is TRBJ2-7; D gene unclear. CDR1 and CDR2 from the germline V gene are KGHDR and SFDVKD. V dropped 3 bases and J dropped 5 bases, with 16 bases sitting between them. The CDR3 covers 15 residues. CDR3 amino acids: CATSDTLGAFDEQYF. The CDR3 DNA is TGTGCCACCAGTGATACCCTAGGAGCGTTCGACGAGCAGTACTTC.

The rearrangement links TRBV7-9 to TRBJ1-4; D is unresolved. Trimming took off 1 base at V and 8 bases at J, with 14 bases between the two ends. In germline, CDR1 is SEHNR, CDR2 FQNEAQ (reference sequence). This CDR3 is built from 15 residues. The CDR3 region has the DNA TGTGCCAGCAGCTTAGTATGGCCCTATGAGGAAAAACTGTTTTTT. This codes for CASSLVWPYEEKLFF.

The gene calls are TRBV9 and TRBJ2-6; D is unresolved. This CDR3 spans 16 amino acids. Germline values: CDR1 SGDLS, CDR2 YYNGEE. Trimming pared 4 bases from V and 3 bases from J, leaving 14 bases between. For the CDR3, the DNA is TGTGCCAGCAGCCCACCTTCTGGGCGTGGGGCCAACGTCCTGACTTTC. Amino acids: CASSPPSGRGANVLTF.

The chain recombines TRBV10-3 with TRBJ2-7, with D possibly being TRBD2 (5 bases). CDR3 length equals 12 residues. Deletions cut 11 bases from V and 3 bases from J, with 14 bases between. Germline CDR1 ENHRY, CDR2 SYGVKD. The CDR3 region is CALGSSSYEQYF. The DNA of the CDR3 is TGTGCCCTTGGGAGCAGCAGCTACGAGCAGTACTTC.